Below are 14 T cell receptor beta chains sequenced from a single sample in a study of blood T cell repertoires in COVID-19. TCRdb keeps only in-frame clones here, not all; method: immunoSEQ multiplex PCR. This sample has roughly 400,000 clones, with roughly 87% found just once. The sequencing input was PBMCs or T cells enriched from blood (not recorded which). The receptor source for this set is a woman between 35 and 50 years old with acute COVID-19.

This clone was counted a single time. V usage is TRBV19 and J usage is TRBJ1-2; TRBD1 might be the D (5 bases). V was trimmed by 6 bases and J by 1 base, leaving 21 bases between them. The germline V gene has CDR1 LNHDA and CDR2 SQIVND (reference sequence). The CDR3 totals 17 residues. CDR3 protein: CASSRSPDNRFNYGYTF. CDR3 sequence (DNA): TGTGCCAGTAGCAGATCTCCGGACAACAGATTTAACTATGGCTACACCTTC.

V gene TRBV3-1 (or the pseudogene TRBV3-2) combines with J gene TRBJ1-1; D is undetermined. V was shortened by 4 bases and J by 1 base, with 13 bases between the two germline ends. The germline V gene has CDR1 LGHDT and CDR2 YNNKEL (reference sequence). CDR3 length: 15 residues. The DNA of the CDR3 is TGTGCCAGCAGCCCGGCAGAAGGGAGGAACACTGAAGCTTTCTTT. This translates into CASSPAEGRNTEAFF.

The chain uses TRBV3-1 (or the pseudogene TRBV3-2) and TRBJ2-5, with D perhaps TRBD2 (6 bases). CDR3 length equals 18 residues. With 0 bases removed from V and 0 bases from J, the gap between germline ends came to 17 bases. Per the germline V gene, CDR1 is LGHDT and CDR2 is YNNKEL (reference sequence). The CDR3 DNA reads TGTGCCAGCAGCCAAGAGGGGGGTGCGGCAAAGTACCAAGAGACCCAGTACTTC. Translation: CASSQEGGAAKYQETQYF.

This clone has just a few counts. The chain recombines TRBV6-5 with TRBJ2-4; D gene uncertain. V was clipped by 6 bases and J by 3 bases, with 12 bases between them. Germline lookup yields CDR1 MNHEY and CDR2 SVGAGI. The CDR3 is made up of 14 amino acids. The CDR3 region has the DNA TGTGCCAGCAGCCTGACTGACGGCAAAAACATTCAGTACTTC. This encodes CASSLTDGKNIQYF.

The chain recombines TRBV7-2 with TRBJ1-2, with TRBD1 matching over 9 bases. Germline loops: CDR1 SGHTA, CDR2 FQGNSA. CDR3 length equals 15 residues. After removal of 10 bases from V and 4 bases from J, the junction contained 13 bases not matched to a gene. The CDR3 protein is CAMQGGQGRGYGYTF. CDR3 DNA: TGTGCCATGCAGGGGGGACAGGGACGGGGCTATGGCTACACCTTC.

This clone came up a few times. The chain combines TRBV5-4 with TRBJ1-2, with 7 bases that match TRBD1. The germline gives CDR1 SGHNT, CDR2 YYREEE (reference sequence). The junction had 9 bases not matched to a gene; V was cut back by 3 bases and J by 4 bases. This CDR3 has 15 amino acids. The CDR3 region is CASSYLTGDSYGYTF. The CDR3 coding sequence is TGTGCCAGCAGCTATTTAACCGGGGACAGCTATGGCTACACCTTC.

This chain connects TRBV4-2 to TRBJ2-2; 7 nucleotides line up with TRBD1. V was clipped by 2 bases and J by 3 bases; unmatched bases: 6. Per germline, CDR1 LGHNA and CDR2 YNFKEQ. The CDR3 runs to 16 residues. The CDR3 sequence: CASSQHRGLDTGELFF. The CDR3, as DNA: TGTGCCAGCAGCCAACACAGGGGCTTGGACACCGGGGAGCTGTTTTTT.

V gene TRBV6-5 combines with J gene TRBJ1-3; D ambiguous. V was trimmed by 6 bases and J by 0 bases, leaving 12 bases between them. The CDR3 totals 15 residues. The germline CDR1 and CDR2 sequences are MNHEY and SVGAGI. The CDR3, as DNA: TGTGCCAGCAGCCACCAAGCTACCTCTGGAAACACCATATATTTT. Amino acids: CASSHQATSGNTIYF.

The V and J genes are TRBV3-1 (or the pseudogene TRBV3-2) and TRBJ1-2; D is unresolved. The CDR3 is made up of 14 amino acids. Germline V CDR1 and CDR2: LGHDT, YNNKEL (reference sequence). Trimming took off 1 base at V and 5 bases at J, with 11 bases between the two ends. CDR3 bases: TGTGCCAGCAGCCAAGGCTGGGCTGGGTATGGCTACACCTTC. Translation: CASSQGWAGYGYTF.

The gene calls are TRBV30 and TRBJ2-5; 7 bases agree with TRBD1. This CDR3 is 15 amino acids long. V was clipped by 0 bases and J by 3 bases; unmatched bases: 7. In germline, CDR1 is GTSNPN, CDR2 SVGIG (reference sequence). The CDR3 protein is CAWSVLGTVKETQYF. CDR3 nucleotides: TGTGCCTGGAGTGTACTAGGGACAGTAAAAGAGACCCAGTACTTC.

V is TRBV7-2 and J is TRBJ1-2, with 10 positions matching TRBD1. The V segment lost 5 bases and the J segment 8 bases; nucleotides outside the gene matches: 8. The CDR3 length is 14 residues. CDR1 is SGHTA, CDR2 FQGNSA, per germline. This chain's CDR3 is CASSPMTGGDGYTF. CDR3 nucleotides: TGTGCCAGCAGCCCCATGACAGGGGGCGACGGCTACACCTTC.

The chain joins TRBV13 to TRBJ2-2, with 9 bases fitting TRBD2. Germline V gene sequence: CDR1 PRHDT, CDR2 FYEKMQ (reference sequence). Trimming took 4 bases from V and 5 from J; bases not matched to a gene: 5. The CDR3 loop spans 15 amino acids. The DNA of the CDR3 is TGTGCCAGCAGCTCCGGGACTAGCAGAACCGGGGAGCTGTTTTTT. Its translation is CASSSGTSRTGELFF.

The chain has TRBV19 and TRBJ1-6; D gene unclear. V lost 0 bases and J lost 4, with 7 bases in between. This CDR3 has 15 residues. CDR1 is LNHDA and CDR2 is SQIVND in the germline V gene (reference sequence). The CDR3 DNA sequence: TGTGCCAGTAGTATAGACGGAGGTTATAATTCACCCCTCCACTTT. Translating it yields CASSIDGGYNSPLHF.

CDR3 coding DNA: TGTGCCAGCAGTTACTCTCGAGGGCAGGTTGAAGCTTTCTTT. This translates into CASSYSRGQVEAFF. The chain links TRBV6-5 to TRBJ1-1; the D is unclear. V was pared by 0 bases and J by 7 bases, with 12 bases between. Germline assignment: CDR1 MNHEY and CDR2 SVGAGI. The CDR3 is 14 amino acids.